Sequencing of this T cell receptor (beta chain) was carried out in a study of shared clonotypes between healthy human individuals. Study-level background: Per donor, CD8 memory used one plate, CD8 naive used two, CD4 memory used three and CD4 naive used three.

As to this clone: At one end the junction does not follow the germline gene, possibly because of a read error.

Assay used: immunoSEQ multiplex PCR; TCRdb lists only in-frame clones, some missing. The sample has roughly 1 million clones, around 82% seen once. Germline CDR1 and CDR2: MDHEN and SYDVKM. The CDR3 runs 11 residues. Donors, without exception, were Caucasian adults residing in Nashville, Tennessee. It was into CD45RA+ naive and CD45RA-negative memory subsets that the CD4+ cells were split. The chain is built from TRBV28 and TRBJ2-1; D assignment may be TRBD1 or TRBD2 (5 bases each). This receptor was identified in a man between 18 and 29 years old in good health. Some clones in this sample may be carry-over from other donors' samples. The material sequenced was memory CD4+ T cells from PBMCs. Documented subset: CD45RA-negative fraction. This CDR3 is CASSPGRLIIF. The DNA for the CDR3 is TGTGCCAGCAGTCCGGGACGCCTCATCATCTTC.